This T cell receptor beta chain emerged from a study of CD8+ T cells in alopecia areata. For the study at large: Treated patients were dosed with oral tofacitinib, taking 5 to 10 mg twice daily.

Trimming took 6 bases from V and 3 from J; bases not matched to a gene: 6. CDR1 is MNHNY and CDR2 is SVGAGI in the germline V gene (reference sequence). The CDR3 is made up of 14 amino acids. Reverse transcribed after extraction, RNA yielded cDNA as the sequencing template. The table came from immunoSEQ multiplex PCR; TCRdb's copy has only in-frame clones and leaves some out. The profile shows 200,000 to 250,000 clones, around three fifths of them singletons. The sequences come from CD4+ T cells sorted from blood, collected at week 0. The genes are TRBV6-6 and TRBJ2-7; the match to TRBD1 covers 9 bases. This TCR was recovered from a human donor with alopecia areata. The CDR3 loop is CASRDGTGYYEQYF. CDR3 bases: TGTGCCAGCAGAGATGGGACAGGGTACTACGAGCAGTACTTC.